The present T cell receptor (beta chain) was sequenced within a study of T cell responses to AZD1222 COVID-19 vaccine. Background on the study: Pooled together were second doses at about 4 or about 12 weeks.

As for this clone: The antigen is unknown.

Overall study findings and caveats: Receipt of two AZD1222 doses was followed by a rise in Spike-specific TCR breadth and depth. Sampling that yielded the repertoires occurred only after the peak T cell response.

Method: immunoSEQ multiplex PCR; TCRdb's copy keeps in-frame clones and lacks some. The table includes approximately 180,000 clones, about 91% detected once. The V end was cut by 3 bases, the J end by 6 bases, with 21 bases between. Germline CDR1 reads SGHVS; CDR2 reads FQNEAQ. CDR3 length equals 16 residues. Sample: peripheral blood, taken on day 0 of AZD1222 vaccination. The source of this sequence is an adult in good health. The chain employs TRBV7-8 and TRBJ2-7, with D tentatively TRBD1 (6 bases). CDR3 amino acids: CASSFKQGPSRREQYF. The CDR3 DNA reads TGTGCCAGCAGCTTTAAACAGGGCCCATCTCGTCGCGAGCAGTACTTC.